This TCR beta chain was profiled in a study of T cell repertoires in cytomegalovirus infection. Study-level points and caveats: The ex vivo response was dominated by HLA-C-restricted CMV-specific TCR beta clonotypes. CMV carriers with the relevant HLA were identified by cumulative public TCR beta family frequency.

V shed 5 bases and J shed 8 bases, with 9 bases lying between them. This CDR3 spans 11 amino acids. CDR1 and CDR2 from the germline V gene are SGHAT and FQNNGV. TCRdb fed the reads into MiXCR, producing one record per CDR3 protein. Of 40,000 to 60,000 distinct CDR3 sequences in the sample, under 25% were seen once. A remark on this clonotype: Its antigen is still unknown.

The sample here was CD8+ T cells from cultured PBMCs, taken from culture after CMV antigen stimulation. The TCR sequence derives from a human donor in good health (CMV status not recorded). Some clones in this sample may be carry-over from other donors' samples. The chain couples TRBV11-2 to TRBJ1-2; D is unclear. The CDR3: CASSGLGGYTF. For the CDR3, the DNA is TGTGCCAGCAGCGGGCTAGGAGGCTACACCTTC.